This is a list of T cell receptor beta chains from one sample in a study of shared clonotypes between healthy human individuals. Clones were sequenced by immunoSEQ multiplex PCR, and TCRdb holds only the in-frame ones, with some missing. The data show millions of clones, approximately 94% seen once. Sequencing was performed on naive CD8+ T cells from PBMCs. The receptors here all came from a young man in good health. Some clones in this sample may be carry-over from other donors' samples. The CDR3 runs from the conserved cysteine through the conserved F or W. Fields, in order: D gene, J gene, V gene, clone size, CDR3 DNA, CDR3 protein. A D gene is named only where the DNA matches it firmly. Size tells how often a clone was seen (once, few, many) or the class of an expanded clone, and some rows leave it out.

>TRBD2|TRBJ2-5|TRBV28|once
TGTGCCAGCAGTCCCCCGTCGTCGGGAGGCGGAGAGACCCAGTACTTC
CASSPPSSGGGETQYF
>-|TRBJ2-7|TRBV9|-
TGTGCCAGCAGCGTAGCCGGGGCCTCCTACGAGCAGTACTTC
CASSVAGASYEQYF
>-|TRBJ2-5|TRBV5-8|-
TGTGCCAGCAGCCTAAGCGCAGGAGAGCTAGAGACCCAGTACTTC
CASSLSAGELETQYF
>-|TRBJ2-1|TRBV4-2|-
TGTGCCAGCAGGGACGTGGGGTACAATGAGCAGTTCTTC
CASRDVGYNEQFF
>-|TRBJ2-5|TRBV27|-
TGTGCCAGCAGTTTATGGCAGGGGGAGACCCAGTACTTC
CASSLWQGETQYF
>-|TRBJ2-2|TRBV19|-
TGTGCCAGTAGTATAGTCCAGGGATGGAATTGGGACACCGGGGAGCTGTTTTTT
CASSIVQGWNWDTGELFF
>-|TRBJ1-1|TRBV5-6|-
TGTGCCAGCAGCTTGCCGTCCGGGGGTCACTATTCGAACACTGAAGCTTTCTTT
CASSLPSGGHYSNTEAFF
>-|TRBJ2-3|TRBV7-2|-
TGTGCCAGCAGCTACCCAACCATCGGACGAGTAGCGGATCCTACGCAGTATTTT
CASSYPTIGRVADPTQYF
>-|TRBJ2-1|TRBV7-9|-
TGTGCCAGCAGCTTAGTGGTACAGGTCCCCTACAATGAGCAGTTCTTC
CASSLVVQVPYNEQFF
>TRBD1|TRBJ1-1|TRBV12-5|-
TGTGCTAGTGGTTTGGACAGGGGTACTGAAGCTTTCTTT
CASGLDRGTEAFF
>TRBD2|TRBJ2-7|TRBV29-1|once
TGCAGCGTTGGGGGAGGGTACAGCTCCTACGAGCAGTACTTC
CSVGGGYSSYEQYF
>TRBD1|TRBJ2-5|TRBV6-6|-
TGTGCCAGCAGCAACCACCGACAGGGGATTTTCGAGACCCAGTACTTC
CASSNHRQGIFETQYF
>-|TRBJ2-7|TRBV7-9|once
TGTGCCAGCAGCTTAAGCGGCAGGGGGGCCTACGAGCAGTACTTC
CASSLSGRGAYEQYF
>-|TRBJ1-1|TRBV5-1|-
TGCGCCAGCAGCTTGGGTAGCCCCGTAGGCTTACCGAAGACTGAAGCTTTCTTT
CASSLGSPVGLPKTEAFF
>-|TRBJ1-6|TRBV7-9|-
TGTGCCAGCAGCAAAGGGTCGAATTCACCCCTCCACTTT
CASSKGSNSPLHF
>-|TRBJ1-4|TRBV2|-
TGTGCCAGCAGTGATGTCCGTAATGAAAAACTGTTTTTT
CASSDVRNEKLFF
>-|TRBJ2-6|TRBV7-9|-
TGTGCCAGCAGCCAGGAGCCATTTGACGGAGTCAACGTCCTGACTTTC
CASSQEPFDGVNVLTF
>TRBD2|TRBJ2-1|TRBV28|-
TGTGCCAGCACCCAAATGAGGCGGGAGGGCCACCATGAGCAGTTCTTC
CASTQMRREGHHEQFF
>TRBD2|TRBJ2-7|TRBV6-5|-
TGTGCCAGCAGCCCTAGCGGGTCCTACGAGCAGTACTTC
CASSPSGSYEQYF
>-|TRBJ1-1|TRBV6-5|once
TGTGCCAGCAGTTACGGGGGGGTGGCCACTGAAGCTTTCTTT
CASSYGGVATEAFF
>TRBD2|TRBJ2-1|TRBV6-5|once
TGTGCCAGCAGTCCCGGGCCCCCGGGGGGTGAGCAGTTCTTC
CASSPGPPGGEQFF
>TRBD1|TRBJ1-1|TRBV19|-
TGTGCCAGTAGTATTGGGACAGGGGCCCACATGAACACTGAAGCTTTCTTT
CASSIGTGAHMNTEAFF
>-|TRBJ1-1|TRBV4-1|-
TGCGCCAGCAGATCACGCAAGGTGAACACTGAAGCTTTCTTT
CASRSRKVNTEAFF
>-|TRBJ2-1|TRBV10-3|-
TGTGCCATCAGTGAGCCGCTACAGGGTGGCAATGAGCAGTTCTTC
CAISEPLQGGNEQFF
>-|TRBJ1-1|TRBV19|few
TGTGCCAGTAGCCCCTCCCGGGTTCGGACAGCAACGACGAACACTGAAGCTTTCTTT
CASSPSRVRTATTNTEAFF
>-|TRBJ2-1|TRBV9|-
TGTGCCAGCAGCCCACCCCTCCCCTACAATGAGCAGTTCTTC
CASSPPLPYNEQFF
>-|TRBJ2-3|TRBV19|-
TGTGCCAGTAGCGGGAGCCGAGGCGCAGATACGCAGTATTTT
CASSGSRGADTQYF
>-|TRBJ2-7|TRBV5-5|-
TGTGCCAGCAGCCTGGCACGGAACGAGCAGTACTTC
CASSLARNEQYF
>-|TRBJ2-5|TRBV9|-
TGTGCCAGCAGCGTAGACCCGGCGCCGGAGACCCAGTACTTC
CASSVDPAPETQYF
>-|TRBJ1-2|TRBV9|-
TGTGCCAGCAGCGTAGCGGCGATAAGGGACAACTATGGCTACACCTTC
CASSVAAIRDNYGYTF
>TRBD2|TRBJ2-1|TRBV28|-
TGTGCCTCGGTGGCGGGAGGACATGAGCAGTTCTTC
CASVAGGHEQFF